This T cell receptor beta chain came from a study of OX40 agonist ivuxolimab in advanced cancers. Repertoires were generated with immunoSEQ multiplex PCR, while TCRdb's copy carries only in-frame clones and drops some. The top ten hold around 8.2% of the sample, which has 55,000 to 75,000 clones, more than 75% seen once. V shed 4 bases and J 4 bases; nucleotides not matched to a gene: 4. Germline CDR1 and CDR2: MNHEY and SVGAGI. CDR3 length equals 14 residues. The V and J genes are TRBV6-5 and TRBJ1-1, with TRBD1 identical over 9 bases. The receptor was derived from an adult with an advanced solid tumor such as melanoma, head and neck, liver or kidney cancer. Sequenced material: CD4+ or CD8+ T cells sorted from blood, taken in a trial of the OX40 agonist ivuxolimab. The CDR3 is CASSSDRGGTEAFF. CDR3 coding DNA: TGTGCCAGCAGTTCGGACAGGGGCGGCACTGAAGCTTTCTTT.